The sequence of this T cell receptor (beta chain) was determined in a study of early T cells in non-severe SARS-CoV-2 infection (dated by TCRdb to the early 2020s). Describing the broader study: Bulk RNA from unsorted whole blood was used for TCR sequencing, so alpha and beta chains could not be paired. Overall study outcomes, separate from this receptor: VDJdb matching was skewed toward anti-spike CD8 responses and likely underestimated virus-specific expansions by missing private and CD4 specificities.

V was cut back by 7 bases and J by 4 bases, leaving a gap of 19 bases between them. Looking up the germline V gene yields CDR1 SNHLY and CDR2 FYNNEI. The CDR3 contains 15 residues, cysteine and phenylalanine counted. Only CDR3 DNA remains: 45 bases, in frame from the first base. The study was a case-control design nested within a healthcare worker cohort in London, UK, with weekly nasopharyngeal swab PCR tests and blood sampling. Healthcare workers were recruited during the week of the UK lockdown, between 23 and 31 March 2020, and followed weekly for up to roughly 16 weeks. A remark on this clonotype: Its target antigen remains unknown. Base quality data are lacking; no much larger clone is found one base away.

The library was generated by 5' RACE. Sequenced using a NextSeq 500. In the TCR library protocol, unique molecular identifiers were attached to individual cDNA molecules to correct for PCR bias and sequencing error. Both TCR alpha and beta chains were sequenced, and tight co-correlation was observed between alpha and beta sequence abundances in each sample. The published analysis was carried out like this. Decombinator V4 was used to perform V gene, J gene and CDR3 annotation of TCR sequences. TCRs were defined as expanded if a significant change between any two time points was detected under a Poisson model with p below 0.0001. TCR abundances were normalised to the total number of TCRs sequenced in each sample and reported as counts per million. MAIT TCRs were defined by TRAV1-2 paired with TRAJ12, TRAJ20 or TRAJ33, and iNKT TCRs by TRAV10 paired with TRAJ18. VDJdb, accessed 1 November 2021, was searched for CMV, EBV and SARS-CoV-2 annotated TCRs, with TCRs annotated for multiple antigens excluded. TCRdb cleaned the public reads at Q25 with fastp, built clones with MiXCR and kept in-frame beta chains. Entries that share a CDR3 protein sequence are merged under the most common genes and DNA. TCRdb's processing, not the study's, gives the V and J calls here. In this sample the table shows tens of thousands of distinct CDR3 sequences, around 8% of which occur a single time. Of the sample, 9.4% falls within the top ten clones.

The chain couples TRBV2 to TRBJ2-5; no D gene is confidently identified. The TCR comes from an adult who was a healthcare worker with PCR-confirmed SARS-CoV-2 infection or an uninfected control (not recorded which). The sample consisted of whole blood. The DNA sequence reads TGTGCCAGCACCCCGCCCCCGCCAGCGCGAGAGACCCAGTACTTC. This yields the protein CASTPPPPARETQYF.